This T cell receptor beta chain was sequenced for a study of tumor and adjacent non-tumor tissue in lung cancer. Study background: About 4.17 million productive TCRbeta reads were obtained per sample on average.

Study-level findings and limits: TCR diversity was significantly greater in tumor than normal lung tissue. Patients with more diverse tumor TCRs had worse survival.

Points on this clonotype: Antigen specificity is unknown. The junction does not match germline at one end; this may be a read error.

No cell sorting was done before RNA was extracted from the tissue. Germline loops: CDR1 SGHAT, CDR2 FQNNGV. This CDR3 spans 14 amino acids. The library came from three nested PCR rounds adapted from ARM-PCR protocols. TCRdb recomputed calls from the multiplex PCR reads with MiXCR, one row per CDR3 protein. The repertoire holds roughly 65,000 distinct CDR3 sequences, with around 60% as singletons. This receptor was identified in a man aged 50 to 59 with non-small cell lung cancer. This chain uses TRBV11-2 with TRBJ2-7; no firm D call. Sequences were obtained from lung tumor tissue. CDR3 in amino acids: CASSNVPGSYEQHF. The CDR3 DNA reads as TGTGCCAGCAGCAATGTCCCCGGCTCCTACGAGCAGCATTTC.